The 21 T cell receptor beta chains listed next were all sequenced from one sample in a study of blood T cell repertoires in COVID-19. Method: immunoSEQ multiplex PCR; TCRdb's copy keeps in-frame clones and lacks some. The sample lists about 270,000 clones; 86% were seen once. Sample: PBMCs or T cells enriched from blood (not recorded which). These receptors were obtained from a woman in her late teens or twenties who had recovered from COVID-19.

The count of this clone is one. The V and J genes are TRBV15 and TRBJ1-1, with 12 bases aligning to TRBD1. The germline CDR1 and CDR2 sequences are LNHNV and YYDKDF (reference sequence). The CDR3 has 16 residues. After removal of 5 bases from V and 3 bases from J, the junction contained 7 bases not matched to a gene. The CDR3 reads CATSGGQGALDTEAFF. The CDR3 DNA reads TGTGCCACCAGCGGGGGACAGGGGGCTTTGGACACTGAAGCTTTCTTT.

The chain couples TRBV9 to TRBJ2-1; 11 bases align to TRBD2. Trimming took 0 bases from V and 8 from J; bases not matched to a gene: 7. Germline V gene data show CDR1 as SGDLS and CDR2 as YYNGEE. This CDR3 spans 16 amino acids. CDR3 sequence reads: CASSVALSGRADEQFF. The CDR3 DNA sequence: TGTGCCAGCAGCGTAGCCCTTAGCGGGAGGGCGGATGAGCAGTTCTTC.

The chain is built from TRBV2 and TRBJ2-2, with 7 bases lining up with TRBD1. There are 14 residues in the CDR3. In germline, CDR1 is SNHLY, CDR2 FYNNEI. The J segment lost 6 bases and the V segment lost 5 bases, leaving 6 bases of the junction unmatched. The CDR3 is CASSRQGGSGELFF. Here the CDR3 DNA reads TGTGCCAGCAGTCGACAGGGTGGGTCCGGGGAGCTGTTTTTT.

The V gene is TRBV7-2, the J gene TRBJ2-3, with 11 bases fitting TRBD2. There are 16 residues in the CDR3. CDR1 is SGHTA, CDR2 FQGNSA, per germline. The V and J ends lost 5 bases and 4 bases, in that order; junction bases with no gene match: 8. The CDR3 loop reads CASSPLAGGGPDTQYF. CDR3 sequence (DNA): TGTGCCAGCAGCCCCTTAGCGGGAGGGGGCCCAGATACGCAGTATTTT.

This clone has just one count. CDR3 sequence reads: CASSQFQNTEAFF. The DNA for the CDR3 is TGTGCCAGCAGCCAATTCCAGAACACTGAAGCTTTCTTT. V is TRBV16 and J is TRBJ1-1; D not certain. The CDR3 is 13 amino acids. Germline V gives CDR1 KGHSY, CDR2 FQNENV. With 1 base removed from V and 1 base from J, the gap between germline ends came to 4 bases.

The chain couples TRBV18 to TRBJ2-1; 7 bases align to TRBD2. Trimming at V came to 2 bases and at J to 5 bases, leaving 6 bases not matched to a gene. Germline assignment: CDR1 KGHSH and CDR2 LQKENI. The CDR3 loop spans 15 amino acids. The CDR3 sequence is CASSPKASGHNEQFF. The CDR3 coding sequence is TGTGCCAGCTCACCAAAGGCTAGCGGACACAATGAGCAGTTCTTC.

The chain links TRBV11-3 to TRBJ2-1; 11 bases agree with TRBD2. With 5 bases clipped from V and 2 bases from J, the junction kept 5 bases outside the gene matches. CDR1 is SGHNT, CDR2 YENEEA, per germline. The CDR3 loop spans 16 amino acids. CDR3 coding DNA: TGTGCCAGCAGCCGACGACTAGCGGGGACCTACAATGAGCAGTTCTTC. This translates into CASSRRLAGTYNEQFF. The variable domain in full, with the rest retrieved from reference TRBV11-3 and TRBJ2-1, is EAGVVQSPRYKIIEKKQPVAFWCNPISGHNTLYWYLQNLGQGPELLIRYENEEAVDDSQLPKDRFSAERLKGVDSTLKIQPAELGDSAVYLCASSRRLAGTYNEQFFGPGTRLTVL.

The rearrangement links TRBV28 to TRBJ2-5, with TRBD2 matching 8 bases. Per germline, CDR1 MDHEN and CDR2 SYDVKM. Germline trimming cut 6 bases from V and 6 bases from J; bases unmatched to any gene: 6. CDR3 length: 13 residues. DNA of the CDR3: TGTGCCAGCAGCCCGGTAGCGGGAAAGACCCAGTACTTC. Translating gives CASSPVAGKTQYF. Filled out from reference TRBV28 and TRBJ2-5, the complete variable domain reads DVKVTQSSRYLVKRTGEKVFLECVQDMDHENMFWYRQDPGLGLRLIYFSYDVKMKEKGDIPEGYSVSREKKERFSLILESASTNQTSMYLCASSPVAGKTQYFGPGTRLLVL.

The rearrangement joins TRBV6-2 or TRBV6-3 to TRBJ2-1, with 7 bases identical to TRBD2. The CDR3 is made up of 16 amino acids. Germline V CDR1 and CDR2: MNHEY, SVGEGT. The V gene end was trimmed by 0 bases and the J gene end by 8 bases; junction bases not matched to a gene: 10. The CDR3 loop is CASSYSMGGVGDEQFF. The DNA of the CDR3 is TGTGCCAGCAGTTACTCGATGGGGGGGGTAGGGGATGAGCAGTTCTTC.

This chain links TRBV4-1 with TRBJ2-7; TRBD2 might be the D (5 bases). The CDR3 spans 16 residues. V lost 1 base, J lost 0 bases, and 13 bases lay in between. The germline V gene encodes CDR1 MGHRA and CDR2 YSYEKL. The CDR3 DNA reads TGCGCCAGCAGCCAAGTAAGAGAGGGTTACTCCTACGAGCAGTACTTC. Translated, it gives CASSQVREGYSYEQYF.

The chain carries TRBV28 and TRBJ2-7; no reliable D call. Germline loops: CDR1 MDHEN, CDR2 SYDVKM. This CDR3 is 14 amino acids long. Trimming shortened V by 2 bases and J by 2 bases, and 10 bases separated the two germline ends. The CDR3 region is CASSLPGLPYEQYF. The CDR3 nucleotides read TGTGCCAGCAGTTTACCCGGTCTCCCCTACGAGCAGTACTTC. The full variable domain, its missing parts supplied by reference TRBV28 and TRBJ2-7, is DVKVTQSSRYLVKRTGEKVFLECVQDMDHENMFWYRQDPGLGLRLIYFSYDVKMKEKGDIPEGYSVSREKKERFSLILESASTNQTSMYLCASSLPGLPYEQYFGPGTRLTVT.

This sequence joins TRBV6-2 or TRBV6-3 and TRBJ1-5; no definite D call. The length of the CDR3 is 13 residues. The germline CDR1 and CDR2 sequences are MNHEY and SVGEGT. V was clipped by 0 bases and J by 7 bases, with 7 bases between them. The CDR3 DNA reads as TGTGCCAGCAGTTACTCTCGGTGGCAGCCCCAGCATTTT. Translation: CASSYSRWQPQHF.

The chain couples TRBV10-3 to TRBJ2-6; possibly TRBD1 for D (6 bases). Trimming took 5 bases from V and 1 from J, leaving 12 bases between them. The CDR3 has 16 amino acids. CDR1 is ENHRY, CDR2 SYGVKD, per germline. CDR3 protein: CAISSDRESGANVLTF. CDR3 DNA: TGTGCCATCAGTTCGGACAGAGAATCTGGGGCCAACGTCCTGACTTTC.

The rearrangement uses TRBV6-5 and TRBJ2-5; possibly TRBD2 for D (5 bases). V was clipped by 6 bases and J by 5 bases, with 13 bases between them. From germline, CDR1 is MNHEY and CDR2 SVGAGI. The length of the CDR3 is 13 residues. In nucleotides, the CDR3 is TGTGCCAGCAGCTACGCCGGGAAGGAGACCCAGTACTTC. Translation gives CASSYAGKETQYF.

The chain is built from TRBV2 and TRBJ1-1; the match to TRBD1 covers 7 bases. Trimming took 6 bases from V and 1 from J; bases not matched to a gene: 5. CDR1 is SNHLY, CDR2 FYNNEI, per germline. CDR3 length: 14 amino acids. The CDR3 bases are TGTGCCAGCAGAAAGAGACAGGGGAACACTGAAGCTTTCTTT. Translation: CASRKRQGNTEAFF.

This clone has only one observation. The chain links TRBV6-1 to TRBJ2-1; D uncertain. Germline CDR1 reads MNHNS; CDR2 reads SASEGT. Trimming left V 2 bases short and J 8 bases short, with 4 bases between. CDR3 length equals 11 residues. CDR3 sequence (DNA): TGTGCCAGCAGTGAATATTATGAGCAGTTCTTC. This translates into CASSEYYEQFF.

The chain is built from TRBV20-1 and TRBJ2-4; D is uncertain. Trimming removed 4 bases at V and 8 bases at J, with 9 bases between. CDR1 is DFQATT and CDR2 is SNEGSKA in the germline V gene (reference sequence). The CDR3 contains 11 residues. This chain's CDR3 is CSANYLDIQYF. The CDR3 DNA is TGCAGTGCTAACTACCTTGACATTCAGTACTTC.

This chain uses TRBV7-8 with TRBJ2-5; TRBD2 agrees at 9 bases. The CDR3 has 20 residues. In germline, CDR1 is SGHVS, CDR2 FQNEAQ. Trimming took 6 bases from V and 5 from J; bases not matched to a gene: 25. The DNA of the CDR3 is TGTGCCAGCAGACCCCAATCCCGGCGGGAGGGACTTTCTGTTCACGAGACCCAGTACTTC. Translating gives CASRPQSRREGLSVHETQYF.

This sequence joins TRBV3-1 (or the pseudogene TRBV3-2) and TRBJ2-6; TRBD1 matches at 7 bases. The CDR3 loop spans 18 amino acids. The germline V gene encodes CDR1 LGHDT and CDR2 YNNKEL (reference sequence). V lost 5 bases to trimming and J lost 0 bases; unmatched junction nucleotides: 10. This CDR3 reads CASSDRVTESSGANVLTF. The DNA of the CDR3 is TGTGCCAGCAGCGACAGGGTAACTGAGAGCTCTGGGGCCAACGTCCTGACTTTC.

V gene TRBV2 combines with J gene TRBJ2-7, with 10 bases lining up with TRBD1. There are 14 residues in the CDR3. Germline CDR1 reads SNHLY; CDR2 reads FYNNEI. With 5 bases clipped from V and 2 bases from J, the junction kept 3 bases outside the gene matches. The CDR3 DNA reads as TGTGCCAGCAGTCTCGGACAGGGGGCCTACGAGCAGTACTTC. As protein: CASSLGQGAYEQYF.

Comment on this clone: Relative to the germline gene, one junction end is altered; a read error may explain this. CDR3 sequence reads: CASSRDRSYEHYF. CDR3 sequence (DNA): TGTGCCAGCAGCAGAGACAGGTCCTACGAGCATTACTTC. V usage is TRBV7-2 and J usage is TRBJ2-7, with D perhaps TRBD1 (6 bases). Per germline, CDR1 SGHTA and CDR2 FQGNSA. The CDR3 loop spans 13 amino acids.